Listed here are 30 T cell receptor beta chains from one sample, sequenced in a study of T cell changes during pregnancy in multiple sclerosis. The assay was immunoSEQ multiplex PCR, and TCRdb's table has in-frame clones only and misses some. Among about 60,000 clones listed, around 90% were seen once. Sequencing was performed on CD4+ T cells from peripheral blood mononuclear cells, taken in the second trimester of pregnancy. These receptor sequences come from a female donor with multiple sclerosis, enrolled in a pregnancy study.

The rearrangement joins TRBV7-3 to TRBJ2-3; no definite D call. Trimming shortened V by 1 base and J by 1 base, and 6 bases separated the two germline ends. Looked up from germline, CDR1 is SGHTA and CDR2 is FQGTGA. The CDR3 has 14 residues. Here the CDR3 reads CASSLIPGTDTQYF. CDR3 in DNA: TGTGCCAGCAGCTTAATCCCAGGCACAGATACGCAGTATTTT.

The rearrangement joins TRBV15 to TRBJ1-5; D not certain. This CDR3 is 16 amino acids long. V lost 0 bases to trimming and J lost 1 base, with 10 bases between them. CDR1 is LNHNV, CDR2 YYDKDF, per germline (reference sequence). As DNA, the CDR3 is TGTGCCACCAGCAGAGATGGAGGAAGCAGCAATCAGCCCCAGCATTTT. Translating it yields CATSRDGGSSNQPQHF.

This clone was seen a single time. The rearrangement links TRBV28 to TRBJ1-5, with D possibly matching TRBD1 (5 bases). Germline assignment: CDR1 MDHEN and CDR2 SYDVKM. Trimming took off 1 base at V and 1 base at J, with 11 bases between the two ends. The CDR3 loop spans 16 amino acids. The CDR3 is CASSLSVKGSNQPQHF. DNA for the CDR3: TGTGCCAGCAGTTTATCGGTCAAGGGGAGCAATCAGCCCCAGCATTTT.

The V call is TRBV5-1, the J call TRBJ2-1, with 9 bases that match TRBD1. Unmatched junction bases numbered 6, after V lost 1 base and J lost 7 bases. Germline V CDR1 and CDR2: SGHRS, YFSETQ. The CDR3 sequence is 15 residues long. The CDR3 region has the DNA TGCGCCAGCAGCTTGAGCGGGACAGGGTGGAATGAGCAGTTCTTC. It is translated as CASSLSGTGWNEQFF.

This rearrangement joins TRBV15 to TRBJ1-4; TRBD1 might be the D (6 bases). The CDR3 spans 15 residues. Trimming left V 0 bases short and J 8 bases short, with 13 bases between. Germline CDR1 and CDR2: LNHNV and YYDKDF (reference sequence). The CDR3 is CATSRDRGMVEKLFF. The CDR3 DNA reads TGTGCCACCAGCAGAGACAGGGGAATGGTGGAAAAACTGTTTTTT.

The rearrangement uses TRBV21-1 and TRBJ1-1. TRBV21-1 is flagged as a pseudogene. This CDR3 contains 15 residues. CDR3: CASSKSPPPGGEAFF. The CDR3 bases are TGTGCCAGCAGCAAAAGCCCCCCTCCGGGGGGTGAAGCTTTCTTT.

The chain carries TRBV5-8 and TRBJ2-7; 16 bases fit TRBD2. The germline V gene encodes CDR1 SGHTS and CDR2 YDEGEE. Trimming removed 2 bases from V and 2 bases from J; junction bases left unmatched: 10. The CDR3 length is 19 residues. The CDR3: CASSFYPGLAGGRAYEQYF. DNA of the CDR3: TGTGCCAGCAGCTTCTACCCGGGACTAGCGGGGGGGAGGGCCTACGAGCAGTACTTC.

The chain uses TRBV19 and TRBJ2-4, with a possible D match to TRBD2 (8 bases). V was clipped by 6 bases and J by 0 bases, with 21 bases between them. The germline V gene encodes CDR1 LNHDA and CDR2 SQIVND (reference sequence). The CDR3 runs 18 residues. The CDR3 coding sequence is TGTGCCAGTAGCGCCCGGGACAGCGGGACTAGAGCCAAAAACATTCAGTACTTC. This sequence encodes CASSARDSGTRAKNIQYF.

J is TRBJ2-2 and V is TRBV19; 10 bases agree with TRBD2. Trimming removed 4 bases from V and 2 bases from J; junction bases left unmatched: 4. Germline CDR1 is LNHDA and CDR2 is SQIVND (reference sequence). CDR3 size: 16 residues. The chain's CDR3 is CASSTGLAPNTGELFF. The CDR3 DNA reads as TGTGCCAGTAGTACGGGACTAGCGCCTAACACCGGGGAGCTGTTTTTT.

The chain joins TRBV7-2 to TRBJ2-2; a possible D gene is TRBD1 (5 bases). This CDR3 has 14 residues. Trimming left V 10 bases short and J 0 bases short, with 12 bases between. Germline lookup yields CDR1 SGHTA and CDR2 FQGNSA. The CDR3 DNA is TGTGCCACCCAGGGTCAGACGAACACCGGGGAGCTGTTTTTT. Its protein is CATQGQTNTGELFF.

The V call is TRBV5-6, the J call TRBJ1-1; no reliable D call. Trimming removed 1 base from V and 1 base from J, with 17 bases in between. The CDR3 contains 17 residues. The germline V gene has CDR1 SGHDT and CDR2 YYEEEE. In DNA form, the CDR3 reads TGTGCCAGCAGCTTGTTCACCAGGCTCTTCCAGAACACTGAAGCTTTCTTT. Translation gives CASSLFTRLFQNTEAFF.

The chain has TRBV14 and TRBJ1-1, with 9 bases matching TRBD1. The V and J ends lost 4 bases and 3 bases, in that order; junction bases with no gene match: 12. This CDR3 has 17 residues. CDR1 SGHDN and CDR2 FVKESK come from the germline V gene. CDR3 region: CASSPKPDRGRDTEAFF. The CDR3, as DNA: TGTGCCAGCAGCCCAAAACCGGACAGGGGAAGGGACACTGAAGCTTTCTTT.

The chain employs TRBV5-1 and TRBJ2-7; perhaps TRBD2 as D (5 bases). The germline V and J ends were trimmed by 0 bases and 4 bases, with 11 bases remaining between them. CDR3 length equals 14 residues. Looked up from germline, CDR1 is SGHRS and CDR2 is YFSETQ. The CDR3 bases are TGCGCCAGCAGCTTGGCCGAGGGTTTGTACGAGCAGTACTTC. Protein product: CASSLAEGLYEQYF.

The V call is TRBV10-3, the J call TRBJ2-7; 15 bases fit TRBD2. V shed 6 bases, J shed 2 bases, and the junction held 5 bases outside the gene matches. Germline loops: CDR1 ENHRY, CDR2 SYGVKD. The CDR3 is 16 residues long. The CDR3 sequence: CAISGTSGRTTYEQYF. In DNA form, the CDR3 reads TGTGCCATCAGCGGGACTAGCGGGAGGACAACCTACGAGCAGTACTTC.

The chain recombines TRBV7-8 with TRBJ1-2; 7 nucleotides align to TRBD1. J gave up 4 bases and V 0 bases, and 2 bases lay outside the gene matches. From germline, CDR1 is SGHVS and CDR2 FQNEAQ. The CDR3 has 14 amino acids. The chain's CDR3 is CASSLATGTYGYTF. As DNA, the CDR3 is TGTGCCAGCAGCTTAGCGACAGGGACCTATGGCTACACCTTC.

The chain is built from TRBV4-1 and TRBJ2-1, with 10 bases identical to TRBD2. The V gene's germline CDR1 is MGHRA and CDR2 YSYEKL. The CDR3 has 18 residues. V trimming: 4 bases; J trimming: 2 bases; junction bases outside the gene matches: 11. In DNA form, the CDR3 reads TGCGCCAGCAGCCTAAGCGGGGGGGGCCTAATGGCCTACAATGAGCAGTTCTTC. It specifies CASSLSGGGLMAYNEQFF.

CDR3 region: CASSATQGAGELFF. In nucleotides, the CDR3 is TGTGCCAGCAGCGCCACACAGGGAGCCGGGGAGCTGTTTTTT. This chain joins TRBV27 and TRBJ2-2, with D tentatively TRBD1 (6 bases). V lost 6 bases and J lost 6, with 14 bases in between. CDR1 is MNHEY and CDR2 is SMNVEV in the germline V gene (reference sequence). This CDR3 is built from 14 residues.

The rearrangement uses TRBV7-9 and TRBJ1-5; D may be TRBD1 (5 bases). The CDR3 is 15 residues long. The V gene's germline CDR1 is SEHNR and CDR2 FQNEAQ (reference sequence). V lost 1 base and J lost 7, with 14 bases in between. CDR3 bases: TGTGCCAGCAGCTTAGGGGGCTCGACCCGGCAGCCCCAGCATTTT. It translates to CASSLGGSTRQPQHF.

In its sample, this clone was seen once. This CDR3 reads CASSRDFDTDTQYF. DNA of the CDR3: TGTGCCAGCAGCCGGGACTTCGACACAGATACGCAGTATTTT. The rearrangement links TRBV7-9 to TRBJ2-3, with D tentatively TRBD2 (6 bases). Germline CDR1 SEHNR, CDR2 FQNEAQ (reference sequence). This CDR3 has 14 amino acids. Trimming removed 5 bases from V and 2 bases from J, with 11 bases in between.

The gene calls are TRBV2 and TRBJ1-2; maybe TRBD1 (5 bases). CDR1 SNHLY and CDR2 FYNNEI come from the germline V gene. This CDR3 is 17 amino acids long. With 5 bases removed from V and 3 bases from J, the gap between germline ends came to 22 bases. The CDR3 loop is CASSRSVRDGGDYGYTF. The CDR3 region has the DNA TGTGCCAGCAGTCGAAGTGTTCGGGACGGGGGGGACTATGGCTACACCTTC.

The rearrangement links TRBV5-5 to TRBJ1-5, with D hard to call. CDR1 and CDR2 (germline): SGHKS, YYEKEE (reference sequence). V was pared by 1 base and J by 1 base, with 6 bases between. The CDR3 runs 14 residues. The CDR3 region has the DNA TGTGCCAGCAGCTTGATTCTCAGCAATCAGCCCCAGCATTTT. Protein product: CASSLILSNQPQHF.

This clone was observed once. The rearrangement uses TRBV5-8 and TRBJ2-7, with a possible D match to TRBD2 (6 bases). Germline V gene sequence: CDR1 SGHTS, CDR2 YDEGEE. V gave up 1 base and J gave up 1 base, with 9 bases separating them. The CDR3 runs to 14 residues. The CDR3 region has the DNA TGTGCCAGCAGCTTGAGGAGGGGATCCTACGAGCAGTACTTC. Protein: CASSLRRGSYEQYF.

This chain joins TRBV5-5 and TRBJ2-3, with TRBD2 identical over 8 bases. CDR3 length: 14 residues. CDR1 and CDR2 (germline): SGHKS, YYEKEE (reference sequence). Germline trimming cut 0 bases from V and 4 bases from J; bases unmatched to any gene: 1. The CDR3: CASSLAGGPDTQYF. Written as DNA, the CDR3 is TGTGCCAGCAGCTTGGCGGGAGGGCCAGATACGCAGTATTTT.

This sequence joins TRBV6-5 and TRBJ1-2, with 11 positions matching TRBD1. The CDR3 runs 14 residues. The V and J ends lost 6 bases and 3 bases, in that order; junction bases with no gene match: 3. Germline values: CDR1 MNHEY, CDR2 SVGAGI. For the CDR3, the DNA is TGTGCCAGCAGATGGACAGGGGGCGACTATGGCTACACCTTC. Translation: CASRWTGGDYGYTF.

In regard to this clone: The germline gene is not matched at one end of the junction; a read error may be the cause. V is TRBV7-6 and J is TRBJ2-7, with 8 bases fitting TRBD2. The CDR3 is 12 residues long. CDR1 is SGHVS, CDR2 FNYEAQ, per germline. The CDR3 DNA reads as TGTGCTAGCAGCGGGAGATTTGGCGAGCAGTACTTC. Its protein is CASSGRFGEQYF.

This chain joins TRBV5-1 and TRBJ2-7; TRBD2 matches at 9 bases. CDR3 length: 15 residues. CDR1 is SGHRS, CDR2 YFSETQ, per germline. Trimming removed 3 bases from V and 0 bases from J; junction bases left unmatched: 4. In DNA, the CDR3 is TGCGCCAGCAGCTCCCTAGCGGGAAGCTCCTACGAGCAGTACTTC. It encodes CASSSLAGSSYEQYF.

The V and J genes are TRBV20-1 and TRBJ2-7; tentative D call: TRBD2 (5 bases). The CDR3 loop spans 11 amino acids. The ends were cut back, 6 bases at V and 6 bases at J, with 12 bases in the middle. Germline CDR1 reads DFQATT; CDR2 reads SNEGSKA (reference sequence). The CDR3 loop is CSAAGLSEQYF. The DNA for the CDR3 is TGCAGTGCCGCCGGACTCAGCGAGCAGTACTTC.

The rearrangement joins TRBV6-1 to TRBJ2-7; 11 bases map to TRBD2. Germline CDR1 reads MNHNS; CDR2 reads SASEGT. This CDR3 region has 14 residues. With V trimmed by 6 bases and J by 2 bases, 3 bases remained unmatched. CDR3: CASRRLAGTYEQYF. For the CDR3, the DNA is TGTGCCAGCAGGCGACTAGCGGGGACCTACGAGCAGTACTTC.

The chain couples TRBV10-3 to TRBJ2-1; TRBD2 matches 12 bases. The CDR3 is 14 amino acids. CDR1 and CDR2 (germline): ENHRY, SYGVKD. V lost 6 bases and J lost 6; bases outside the gene matches: 3. The CDR3, as DNA: TGTGCCATCAGGGAGACTAGCGGGGGCAATGAGCAGTTCTTC. Its translation: CAIRETSGGNEQFF.

The chain uses TRBV14 and TRBJ2-7; perhaps TRBD2 as D (5 bases). V was cut by 2 bases and J by 0 bases, with 11 bases left in between. This CDR3 spans 15 amino acids. Germline V gene lookup returns CDR1 SGHDN and CDR2 FVKESK. CDR3 residues: CASSQRGEDSYEQYF. The CDR3 DNA reads TGTGCCAGCAGCCAACGGGGTGAGGACTCCTACGAGCAGTACTTC.